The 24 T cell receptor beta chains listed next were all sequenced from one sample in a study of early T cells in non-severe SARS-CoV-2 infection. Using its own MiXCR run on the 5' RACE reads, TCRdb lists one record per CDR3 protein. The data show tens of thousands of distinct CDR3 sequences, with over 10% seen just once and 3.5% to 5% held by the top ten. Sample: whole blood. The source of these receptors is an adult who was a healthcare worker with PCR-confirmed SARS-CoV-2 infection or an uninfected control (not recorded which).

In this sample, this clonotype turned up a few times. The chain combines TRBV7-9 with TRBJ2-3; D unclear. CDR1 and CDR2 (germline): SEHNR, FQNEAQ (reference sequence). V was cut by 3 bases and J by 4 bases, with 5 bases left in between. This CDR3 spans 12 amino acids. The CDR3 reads CASSLMADTQYF. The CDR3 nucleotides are TGTGCCAGCAGCTTGATGGCAGATACGCAGTATTTT.

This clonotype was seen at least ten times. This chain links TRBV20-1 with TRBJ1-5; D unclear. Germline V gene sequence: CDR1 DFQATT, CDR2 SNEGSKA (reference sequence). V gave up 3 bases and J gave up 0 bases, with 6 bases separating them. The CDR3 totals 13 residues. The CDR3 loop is CSASQDSNQPQHF. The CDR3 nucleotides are TGCAGTGCTAGCCAGGATAGCAATCAGCCCCAGCATTTT.

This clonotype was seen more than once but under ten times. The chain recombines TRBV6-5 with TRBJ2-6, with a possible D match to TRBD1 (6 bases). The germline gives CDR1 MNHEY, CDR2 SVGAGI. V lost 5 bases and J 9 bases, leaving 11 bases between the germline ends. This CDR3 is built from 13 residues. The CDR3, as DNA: TGTGCCAGCAGTCAAACAGGGCTCAACGTCCTGACTTTC. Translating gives CASSQTGLNVLTF.

In nucleotides, the CDR3 is TGTGCCAGTAAGGAGCGGGCGCACCAAGAGACCCAGTACTTC. It specifies CASKERAHQETQYF. The chain combines TRBV19 with TRBJ2-5, with a weak D call TRBD2 (6 bases). The germline V gene has CDR1 LNHDA and CDR2 SQIVND (reference sequence). The V and J ends lost 7 bases and 0 bases respectively, with 12 bases between them. The CDR3 runs to 14 residues. Supplemented by reference TRBV19 and TRBJ2-5, the full variable domain reads DGGITQSPKYLFRKEGQNVTLSCEQNLNHDAMYWYRQDPGQGLRLIYYSQIVNDFQKGDIAEGYSVSREKKESFPLTVTSAQKNPTAFYLCASKERAHQETQYFGPGTRLLVL.

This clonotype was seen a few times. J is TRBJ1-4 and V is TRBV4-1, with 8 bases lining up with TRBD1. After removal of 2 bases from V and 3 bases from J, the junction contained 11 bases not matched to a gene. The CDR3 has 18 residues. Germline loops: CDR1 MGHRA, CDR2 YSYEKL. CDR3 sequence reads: CASSQPRDRRVSNEKLFF. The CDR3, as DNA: TGCGCCAGCAGCCAACCCCGGGACAGGCGGGTGTCTAATGAAAAACTGTTTTTT.

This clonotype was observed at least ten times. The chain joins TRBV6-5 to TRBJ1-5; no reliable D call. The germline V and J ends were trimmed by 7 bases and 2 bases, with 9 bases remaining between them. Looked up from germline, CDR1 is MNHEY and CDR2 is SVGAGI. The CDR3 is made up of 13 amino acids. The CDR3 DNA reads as TGTGCCAGCATGGCAGGAGGCAATCAGCCCCAGCATTTT. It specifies CASMAGGNQPQHF.

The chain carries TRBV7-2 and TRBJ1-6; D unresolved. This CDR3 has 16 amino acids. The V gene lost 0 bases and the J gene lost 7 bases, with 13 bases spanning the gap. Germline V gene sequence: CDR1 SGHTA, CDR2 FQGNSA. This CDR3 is CASSLALSRRNSPLHF. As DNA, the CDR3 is TGTGCCAGCAGCTTAGCTCTTTCCCGCCGGAATTCACCCCTCCACTTT.

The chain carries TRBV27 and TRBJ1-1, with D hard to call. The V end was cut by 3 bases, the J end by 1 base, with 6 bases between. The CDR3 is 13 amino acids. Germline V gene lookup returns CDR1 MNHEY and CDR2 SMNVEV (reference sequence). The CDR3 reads CASSFIRNTEAFF. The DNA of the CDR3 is TGTGCCAGCAGTTTCATTAGGAACACTGAAGCTTTCTTT.

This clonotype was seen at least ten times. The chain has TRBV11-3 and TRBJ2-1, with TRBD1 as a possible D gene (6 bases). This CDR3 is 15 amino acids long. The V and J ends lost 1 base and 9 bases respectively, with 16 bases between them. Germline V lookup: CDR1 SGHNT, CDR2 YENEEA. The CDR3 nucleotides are TGTGCCAGCAGCTTAGCGGCAGGGGTGGCGGGTGAGCAGTTCTTC. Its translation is CASSLAAGVAGEQFF.

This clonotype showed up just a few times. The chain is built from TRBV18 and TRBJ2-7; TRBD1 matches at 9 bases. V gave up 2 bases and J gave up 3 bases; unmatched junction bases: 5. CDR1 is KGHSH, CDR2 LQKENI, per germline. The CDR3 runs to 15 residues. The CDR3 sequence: CASSPAQGQGYEQYF. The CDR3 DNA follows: TGTGCCAGCTCACCAGCCCAGGGACAGGGCTACGAGCAGTACTTC.

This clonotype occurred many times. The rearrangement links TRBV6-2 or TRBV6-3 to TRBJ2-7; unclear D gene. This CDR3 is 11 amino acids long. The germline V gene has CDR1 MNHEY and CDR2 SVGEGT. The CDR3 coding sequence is TGTGCTGTATCTAGCTCCTACGAGCAGTACTTC. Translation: CAVSSSYEQYF.

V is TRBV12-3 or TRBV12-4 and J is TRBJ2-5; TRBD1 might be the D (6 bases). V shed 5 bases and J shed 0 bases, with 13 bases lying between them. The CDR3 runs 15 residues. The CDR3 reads CASSPIRDNQETQYF. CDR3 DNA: TGTGCCAGCAGTCCGATCCGGGACAACCAAGAGACCCAGTACTTC.

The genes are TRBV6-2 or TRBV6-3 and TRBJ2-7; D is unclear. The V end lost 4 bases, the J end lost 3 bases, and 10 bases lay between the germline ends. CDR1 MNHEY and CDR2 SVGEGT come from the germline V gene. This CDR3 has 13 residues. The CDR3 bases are TGTGCCAGCAGTTCCAGTGCCCTCTACGAGCAGTACTTC. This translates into CASSSSALYEQYF.

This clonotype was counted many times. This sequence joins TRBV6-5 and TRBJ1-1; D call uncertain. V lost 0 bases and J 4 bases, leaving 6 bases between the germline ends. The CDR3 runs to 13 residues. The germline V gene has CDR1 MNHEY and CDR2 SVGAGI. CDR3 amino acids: CASSYSTFTEAFF. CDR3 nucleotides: TGTGCCAGCAGTTACTCTACCTTCACTGAAGCTTTCTTT.

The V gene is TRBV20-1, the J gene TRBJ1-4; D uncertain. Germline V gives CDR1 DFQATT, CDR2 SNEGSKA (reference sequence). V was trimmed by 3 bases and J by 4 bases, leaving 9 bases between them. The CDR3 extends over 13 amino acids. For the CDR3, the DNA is TGCAGTGCTAGGCCTGTCGATAATGAAAAACTGTTTTTT. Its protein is CSARPVDNEKLFF.

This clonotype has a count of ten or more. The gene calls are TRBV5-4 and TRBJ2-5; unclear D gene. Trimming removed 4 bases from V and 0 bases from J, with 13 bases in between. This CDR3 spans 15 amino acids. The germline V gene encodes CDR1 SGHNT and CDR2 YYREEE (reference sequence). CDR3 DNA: TGTGCCAGCAGCATCCCTCCGTTCCACCAAGAGACCCAGTACTTC. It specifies CASSIPPFHQETQYF.

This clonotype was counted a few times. CDR3 DNA: TGTGCCAGCAGCTTGTCGGCGCTTAACAATGAGCAGTTCTTC. It translates to CASSLSALNNEQFF. The chain uses TRBV7-3 and TRBJ2-1; no firm D call. Trimming removed 3 bases at V and 5 bases at J, with 11 bases between. Germline V gene sequence: CDR1 SGHTA, CDR2 FQGTGA. CDR3 length equals 14 residues. The full variable domain, rest sourced from reference TRBV7-3 and TRBJ2-1, is GAGVSQTPSNKVTEKGKYVELRCDPISGHTALYWYRQSLGQGPEFLIYFQGTGAADDSGLPNDRFFAVRPEGSVSTLKIQRTERGDSAVYLCASSLSALNNEQFFGPGTRLTVL.

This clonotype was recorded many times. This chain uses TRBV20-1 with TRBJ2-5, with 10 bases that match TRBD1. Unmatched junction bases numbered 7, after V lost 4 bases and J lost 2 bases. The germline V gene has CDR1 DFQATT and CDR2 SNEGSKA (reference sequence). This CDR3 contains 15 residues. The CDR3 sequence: CSANRDRGDQETQYF. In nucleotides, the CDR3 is TGCAGTGCTAACCGGGACAGGGGTGATCAAGAGACCCAGTACTTC.

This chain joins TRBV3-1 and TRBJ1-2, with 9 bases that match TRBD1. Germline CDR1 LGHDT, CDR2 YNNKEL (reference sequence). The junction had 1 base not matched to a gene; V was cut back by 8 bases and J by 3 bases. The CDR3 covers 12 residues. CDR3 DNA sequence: TGTGCCAGCGGGGACAGGGACTATGGCTACACCTTC. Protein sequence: CASGDRDYGYTF.

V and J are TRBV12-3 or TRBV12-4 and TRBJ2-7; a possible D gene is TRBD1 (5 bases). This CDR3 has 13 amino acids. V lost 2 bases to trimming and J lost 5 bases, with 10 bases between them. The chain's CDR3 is CASSLSRVNEQYF. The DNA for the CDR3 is TGTGCCAGCAGTTTAAGCAGGGTCAACGAGCAGTACTTC.

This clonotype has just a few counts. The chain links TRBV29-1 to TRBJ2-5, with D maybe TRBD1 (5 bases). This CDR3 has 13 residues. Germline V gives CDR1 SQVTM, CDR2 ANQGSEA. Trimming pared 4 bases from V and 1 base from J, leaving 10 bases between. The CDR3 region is CSVGVDIQETQYF. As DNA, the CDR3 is TGCAGCGTTGGGGTGGACATCCAAGAGACCCAGTACTTC.

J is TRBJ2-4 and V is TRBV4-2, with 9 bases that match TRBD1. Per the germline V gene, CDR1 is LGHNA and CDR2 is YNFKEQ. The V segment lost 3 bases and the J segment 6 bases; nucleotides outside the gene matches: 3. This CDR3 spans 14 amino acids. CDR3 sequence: CASSHRQGGNIQYF. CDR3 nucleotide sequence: TGTGCCAGCAGCCACAGACAGGGGGGAAACATTCAGTACTTC.

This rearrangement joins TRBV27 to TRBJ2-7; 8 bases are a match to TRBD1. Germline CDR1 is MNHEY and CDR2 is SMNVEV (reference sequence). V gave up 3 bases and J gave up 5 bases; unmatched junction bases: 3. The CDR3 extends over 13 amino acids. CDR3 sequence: CASSFTGGHEQYF. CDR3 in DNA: TGTGCCAGCAGTTTTACAGGGGGACACGAGCAGTACTTC.

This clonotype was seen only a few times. CDR3 region: CASSFVGTGASYEQYF. CDR3 DNA: TGTGCCAGCAGTTTTGTGGGGACAGGGGCCTCCTACGAGCAGTACTTC. V gene TRBV12-3 or TRBV12-4 combines with J gene TRBJ2-7, with TRBD1 identical over 10 bases. The trim removed 3 bases at V and 0 bases at J, leaving 5 bases unmatched. The CDR3 extends over 16 amino acids.